This TCR beta chain was retrieved from a study of spatial heterogeneity in lung cancer. The wider study: The donors, more than 55 patients with untreated early-stage non-small cell lung cancer, provided the samples. Sequenced were any available follow-up PBMC samples, which had been obtained a median of roughly two years after resection.

TCR cDNA molecules each carried a unique molecular identifier. TCRdb fed the 5' RACE reads into MiXCR, producing one record per CDR3 protein. Seen here are 15,000 to 20,000 distinct CDR3 sequences, 5% to 7.5% observed once, and the top ten hold roughly 25%. The time point: blood at routine non-recurrence follow-up after resection. Extraction of whole RNA from tumor, nontumor lung or frozen PBMC preceded unsorted sequencing. The CDR3 is 15 amino acids. Germline loops: CDR1 GTSNPN, CDR2 SVGIG (reference sequence). Trimming at V came to 2 bases and at J to 2 bases, leaving 3 bases not matched to a gene. This chain uses TRBV30 with TRBJ2-6, with 7 bases fitting TRBD1. The source material was PBMCs, sampled at follow-up. The receptor comes from a male donor with early-stage non-small cell lung cancer. This chain's CDR3 is CAWSRGPAGANVLTF. CDR3 in DNA: TGTGCCTGGAGTAGGGGGCCGGCTGGGGCCAACGTCCTGACTTTC.